A single sample is the source of the 16 T cell receptor beta chains below, sequenced in a study of PD-1 blockade in classical Hodgkin lymphoma. Sequenced by immunoSEQ multiplex PCR; TCRdb stores in-frame clones only, minus some. Of about 40,000 clones listed, around 78% are singletons. Relapse was seen in all patients after autologous stem cell transplantation, and brentuximab vedotin exposure was variable. The sample consisted of peripheral blood mononuclear cells (PBMCs), taken at baseline. The source is a human donor with classical Hodgkin lymphoma.

The gene calls are TRBV12-5 and TRBJ1-1; maybe TRBD1 (5 bases). The germline V and J ends were trimmed by 3 bases and 5 bases, with 10 bases remaining between them. Germline V gene sequence: CDR1 LGHNT, CDR2 FRNRAP. This CDR3 comprises 13 residues. Here the CDR3 DNA reads TGTGCTAGTGGTTTTGGGGGGGGTACTGAAGCTTTCTTT. This sequence encodes CASGFGGGTEAFF.

The genes are TRBV12-5 and TRBJ2-1; tentative D call: TRBD1 (5 bases). This CDR3 region has 17 residues. V was cut by 0 bases and J by 6 bases, with 18 bases left in between. In germline, CDR1 is LGHNT, CDR2 FRNRAP. As DNA, the CDR3 is TGTGCTAGTGGTTTGGTACCGGCAGGGCCAACGTTCAATGAGCAGTTCTTC. Translating it yields CASGLVPAGPTFNEQFF. The full variable domain, its missing parts supplied by reference TRBV12-5 and TRBJ2-1, is DARVTQTPRHKVTEMGQEVTMRCQPILGHNTVFWYRQTMMQGLELLAYFRNRAPLDDSGMPKDRFSAEMPDATLATLKIQPSEPRDSAVYFCASGLVPAGPTFNEQFFGPGTRLTVL.

The chain employs TRBV5-1 and TRBJ2-3, with D perhaps matching TRBD1 (6 bases). CDR1 is SGHRS and CDR2 is YFSETQ in the germline V gene. This CDR3 spans 16 amino acids. The V end lost 0 bases, the J end lost 1 base, and 12 bases lay between the germline ends. The CDR3 loop is CASSLEGDGGTDTQYF. Written as DNA, the CDR3 is TGCGCCAGCAGCTTGGAGGGGGACGGGGGCACAGATACGCAGTATTTT.

The chain is built from TRBV18 and TRBJ1-1; unclear D gene. This CDR3 has 13 residues. Trimming took 3 bases from V and 5 from J, leaving 10 bases between them. From germline, CDR1 is KGHSH and CDR2 LQKENI. In nucleotides, the CDR3 is TGTGCCAGCTCACCTTTTACACAGACTGAAGCTTTCTTT. Its protein product is CASSPFTQTEAFF.

The rearrangement links TRBV19 to TRBJ2-5; D gene uncertain. CDR3 length: 14 amino acids. Germline V lookup: CDR1 LNHDA, CDR2 SQIVND (reference sequence). V lost 1 base and J 2 bases, leaving 8 bases between the germline ends. This CDR3 is CASSIAGEQETQYF. As DNA, the CDR3 is TGTGCCAGTAGTATAGCAGGCGAACAAGAGACCCAGTACTTC.

V gene TRBV27 combines with J gene TRBJ1-1; no firm D call. There are 15 residues in the CDR3. Germline-derived CDR1 and CDR2 are MNHEY and SMNVEV (reference sequence). The V and J ends lost 10 bases and 0 bases respectively, with 18 bases between them. The CDR3 bases are TGTGCCACCAGCTCCACAAAGGGAATGAACACTGAAGCTTTCTTT. Its protein is CATSSTKGMNTEAFF.

This clone has only one observation. This chain joins TRBV6-6 and TRBJ1-1; D gene unclear. This CDR3 contains 13 residues. Trimming took 2 bases from V and 7 from J, leaving 11 bases between them. In germline, CDR1 is MNHNY, CDR2 SVGAGI (reference sequence). CDR3 in DNA: TGTGCCAGCAGTTACGATTTCTGGAATGAAGCTTTCTTT. The encoded protein is CASSYDFWNEAFF.

The CDR3 DNA reads TGTGCCAGCAGTCCCCGCGGACAGGGGAGCTCCTACGAGCAGTACTTC. It yields the protein CASSPRGQGSSYEQYF. The rearrangement joins TRBV27 to TRBJ2-7; 9 positions match TRBD1. The germline V gene has CDR1 MNHEY and CDR2 SMNVEV (reference sequence). Trimming cost V 5 bases and J 0 bases; bases outside gene matches: 8. The CDR3 length is 16 residues.

The rearrangement joins TRBV5-1 to TRBJ2-4, with a weak D call TRBD1 (6 bases). The V gene's germline CDR1 is SGHRS and CDR2 YFSETQ. The CDR3 runs 21 residues. The germline V and J ends were trimmed by 1 base and 0 bases, with 26 bases remaining between them. The CDR3 coding sequence is TGCGCCAGCAGCTTGAGAATACAGGGAATCCCGTACCCCTTAGCCAAAAACATTCAGTACTTC. This gives the protein CASSLRIQGIPYPLAKNIQYF.

J is TRBJ1-2 and V is TRBV7-9, with 9 bases identical to TRBD1. Trimming took 4 bases from V and 8 from J; bases not matched to a gene: 2. The germline gives CDR1 SEHNR, CDR2 FQNEAQ (reference sequence). The CDR3 has 12 amino acids. CDR3 nucleotide sequence: TGTGCCAGCAGCTCCGGGACAGGGGGCTACACCTTC. Protein product: CASSSGTGGYTF.

The CDR3 is CASSRTGVETQYF. In nucleotides, the CDR3 is TGTGCCAGCAGCCGTACAGGGGTAGAGACCCAGTACTTC. The chain couples TRBV7-9 to TRBJ2-5; TRBD1 agrees at 7 bases. Trimming at V came to 5 bases and at J to 4 bases, leaving 4 bases not matched to a gene. The CDR3 is 13 amino acids. Germline CDR1 reads SEHNR; CDR2 reads FQNEAQ (reference sequence).

The chain has TRBV21-1 and TRBJ2-7; the table names TRBD1, a call not compared with the DNA. TRBV21-1 is assigned pseudogene status. The CDR3 has 11 amino acids. DNA of the CDR3: TGTGCCAGCAGCAAAGACAGGGAACCCTACTTC. It translates to CASSKDREPYF.

This clone was picked up a small number of times. The chain carries TRBV18 and TRBJ1-2, with 8 bases that match TRBD1. This CDR3 is 14 amino acids long. Germline CDR1 is KGHSH and CDR2 is LQKENI. The ends lost 3 bases at V and 7 bases at J; junction bases unmatched: 7. This CDR3 is CASSPEMDRAGYTF. The DNA of the CDR3 is TGTGCCAGCTCACCCGAAATGGACAGGGCTGGCTACACCTTC.

This clone has just one count. This chain connects TRBV18 to TRBJ2-7; TRBD1 agrees at 9 bases. Germline values: CDR1 KGHSH, CDR2 LQKENI. The CDR3 extends over 16 amino acids. With 6 bases clipped from V and 7 bases from J, the junction kept 16 bases outside the gene matches. This chain's CDR3 is CASSGKRTGDIGEQYF. The CDR3, as DNA: TGTGCCAGCTCGGGGAAGAGGACAGGGGATATCGGAGAGCAGTACTTC.

This chain connects TRBV10-3 to TRBJ1-2; weak D call: TRBD1 (6 bases). This CDR3 spans 12 amino acids. Germline V gene lookup returns CDR1 ENHRY and CDR2 SYGVKD. The V end was cut by 10 bases, the J end by 3 bases, with 12 bases between. As DNA, the CDR3 is TGTGCCACCCAGGGGCCCTACTATGGCTACACCTTC. Protein: CATQGPYYGYTF.

The sample holds a few counts of this clone. J is TRBJ2-5 and V is TRBV18, with D possibly being TRBD2 (5 bases). Germline values: CDR1 KGHSH, CDR2 LQKENI. The V and J ends lost 10 bases and 1 base respectively, with 19 bases between them. The CDR3 covers 15 residues. The CDR3 region has the DNA TGTGCCACCCAACATCTGACTACTGTCCAAGAGACCCAGTACTTC. Protein sequence: CATQHLTTVQETQYF.